This TCR beta chain came from a study of cytomegalovirus exposure and HLA in healthy donors. Study-wide points: In a later analysis, HLA-C alleles had the fewest associated TCRs, DRB1 alleles the most. A missense DCLRE1C variant was associated with V- and J-gene trimming of TCR beta chains in a later analysis, and an independent cohort replicated the association. Serostatus for CMV was the only available immune exposure information.

This clone has a single count. The antigen is not known. The germline CDR1 and CDR2 sequences are SGHTA and FQGNSA. V lost 3 bases, J lost 6 bases, and 11 bases lay in between. The CDR3 consists of 13 residues. With 60 Vbeta and 13 Jbeta primers, the PCR was carried out. TCRdb's table, derived via immunoSEQ multiplex PCR, lists solely in-frame clones and lacks some. The sample carries 200,000 to 250,000 clones, 77% recorded once. This sequence was found in a woman aged 60-75 years in good health and CMV-seropositive. Specimen: PBMCs. This chain links TRBV7-2 with TRBJ1-1; D perhaps matches TRBD1 (6 bases). The CDR3 DNA is TGTGCCAGCAGCTTCGCACAGGGAGCTGAAGCTTTCTTT. Translation gives CASSFAQGAEAFF.